Each of the 15 T cell receptor beta chains below was sequenced from the same sample in a study of T cells in Graves' hyperthyroidism and ophthalmopathy. TCR beta CDR3 sequences were amplified from RNA transcripts. Carried out on the TCR CDR3, a first-round RT-PCR used the HTBI primer set. A single record per CDR3 protein comes from TCRdb applying MiXCR to the multiplex PCR reads. The sample includes hundreds of thousands of distinct CDR3 sequences, roughly a fifth seen only once; the top ten take 35% to 40%. Sequenced input: blood. The origin of the receptors is a man aged 50 or older with Graves' ophthalmopathy.

Many counts were recorded for this clonotype. This chain links TRBV5-1 with TRBJ2-7; tentatively, D is TRBD1 (6 bases). V lost 4 bases and J 5 bases, leaving 13 bases between the germline ends. The length of the CDR3 is 13 residues. From germline, CDR1 is SGHRS and CDR2 YFSETQ. As DNA, the CDR3 is TGCGCCAGCAGCGCCCGGACAGTAGACGAGCAGTACTTC. As protein: CASSARTVDEQYF.

This clonotype was seen more than once but under ten times. This may come from a read error, since a much larger clone is one base off. This chain connects TRBV7-2 to TRBJ1-4; D is undetermined. CDR3 size: 15 residues. V lost 5 bases to trimming and J lost 5 bases, with 15 bases between them. Germline CDR1 and CDR2: SGHTA and FQGNSA. CDR3 residues: CASSPIARANEKLFF. The CDR3 bases are TGTGCCAGCAGCCCTATAGCAAGGGCCAATGAAAAACTGTTTTTT.

This chain links TRBV5-1 with TRBJ2-2; possible D gene TRBD2, 6 bases. The germline CDR1 and CDR2 sequences are SGHRS and YFSETQ. This CDR3 is built from 17 residues. V lost 0 bases to trimming and J lost 0 bases, with 12 bases between them. The CDR3 sequence: CASSLGERTTNTGELFF. DNA of the CDR3: TGCGCCAGCAGCTTGGGGGAACGGACTACGAACACCGGGGAGCTGTTTTTT.

V is TRBV15 and J is TRBJ2-1, with D hard to call. This CDR3 has 15 amino acids. Germline lookup yields CDR1 LNHNV and CDR2 YYDKDF (reference sequence). The V end lost 7 bases, the J end lost 1 base, and 14 bases lay between the germline ends. In DNA, the CDR3 is TGTGCCACCACCGCCCGCGAGCGTTCCTACAATGAGCAGTTCTTC. The encoded protein is CATTARERSYNEQFF.

This clonotype showed up many times. The J gene is TRBJ1-1, the V gene TRBV11-2; D is unclear. CDR1 and CDR2 from the germline V gene are SGHAT and FQNNGV. This CDR3 has 12 amino acids. Trimming took 2 bases from V and 6 from J, leaving 7 bases between them. As DNA, the CDR3 is TGTGCCAGCAGCTTATGGGTCCCTGAAGCTTTCTTT. Protein: CASSLWVPEAFF.

The chain couples TRBV27 to TRBJ2-4, with D possibly matching TRBD2 (5 bases). Germline V lookup: CDR1 MNHEY, CDR2 SMNVEV (reference sequence). Trimming removed 5 bases from V and 7 bases from J, with 12 bases in between. This CDR3 spans 13 amino acids. The CDR3 loop is CASSAVGGNIQYF. The CDR3 DNA follows: TGTGCCAGCAGTGCGGTAGGCGGGAACATTCAGTACTTC.

This clonotype was seen many times. The chain recombines TRBV12-3 or TRBV12-4 with TRBJ1-1; D uncertain. The CDR3 runs to 13 residues. Trimming removed 3 bases from V and 4 bases from J, with 9 bases in between. CDR3 coding DNA: TGTGCCAGCAGTTTGCGGGAGTTCACTGAAGCTTTCTTT. Translated: CASSLREFTEAFF.

The CDR3 DNA follows: TGCAGCGGGGGACTAGCGGGAGTGGCCAACGTCCTGACTTTC. Translating gives CSGGLAGVANVLTF. This sequence joins TRBV29-1 and TRBJ2-6; 14 nucleotides agree with TRBD2. V gave up 7 bases and J gave up 6 bases; unmatched junction bases: 2. CDR1 and CDR2 (germline): SQVTM, ANQGSEA. CDR3 length: 14 residues.

Ten or more counts support this clonotype. The V and J genes are TRBV11-2 and TRBJ1-5; TRBD1 might be the D (6 bases). The CDR3 contains 13 residues. Trimming pared 2 bases from V and 6 bases from J, leaving 8 bases between. Looked up from germline, CDR1 is SGHAT and CDR2 is FQNNGV. The CDR3 here is CASSLRDTQPQHF. CDR3 in DNA: TGTGCCAGCAGCTTACGGGACACTCAGCCCCAGCATTTT.

The chain carries TRBV7-8 and TRBJ2-2; 9 nucleotides agree with TRBD1. Looked up from germline, CDR1 is SGHVS and CDR2 is FQNEAQ. V lost 3 bases, J lost 7 bases, and 12 bases stayed unmatched. The CDR3 runs to 17 residues. The CDR3 bases are TGTGCCAGCAGCTTGTTAGGAGACAGGGGGTTTGGCGGGGAGCTGTTTTTT. Its protein product is CASSLLGDRGFGGELFF.

This clonotype was observed many times. The gene calls are TRBV20-1 and TRBJ1-1, with D possibly TRBD1 on 6 matching bases. Trimming removed 6 bases from V and 4 bases from J, with 24 bases in between. The CDR3 is 16 amino acids. Germline V gene sequence: CDR1 DFQATT, CDR2 SNEGSKA (reference sequence). The CDR3 DNA reads as TGCAGTGCCCGGGATCCCCGTCACAGGGCAGGCACTGAAGCTTTCTTT. This encodes CSARDPRHRAGTEAFF.

The chain is built from TRBV10-3 and TRBJ2-1; 14 bases match TRBD2. The CDR3 runs to 14 residues. Germline values: CDR1 ENHRY, CDR2 SYGVKD. J was trimmed by 8 bases and V by 4 bases; bases with no gene match: 1. For the CDR3, the DNA is TGTGCCATCAGTGCGACTAGCGGGAGGGATGAGCAGTTCTTC. It translates to CAISATSGRDEQFF.

This clonotype was recorded many times. CDR3 amino acids: CASRKAGASTETQYF. CDR3 DNA sequence: TGTGCCAGCAGAAAAGCGGGAGCGTCGACGGAGACCCAGTACTTC. The gene calls are TRBV12-3 or TRBV12-4 and TRBJ2-5; TRBD2 aligns across 8 bases. CDR3 length: 15 residues. With 6 bases clipped from V and 5 bases from J, the junction kept 11 bases outside the gene matches.

The CDR3 DNA is TGTGCCAGCAGCTTAGTCCCCAATGAAGCTTTCTTT. It translates to CASSLVPNEAFF. This sequence joins TRBV7-8 and TRBJ1-1; no reliable D call. The V and J ends lost 1 base and 7 bases respectively, with 7 bases between them. This CDR3 comprises 12 residues. Germline assignment: CDR1 SGHVS and CDR2 FQNEAQ.

This clonotype has a count of ten or more. The chain uses TRBV12-5 and TRBJ2-1; D is unresolved. CDR3 length: 16 amino acids. V shed 6 bases and J shed 1 base, with 16 bases lying between them. From germline, CDR1 is LGHNT and CDR2 FRNRAP. CDR3 in amino acids: CASGQDWLGSYNEQFF. The CDR3 region has the DNA TGTGCTAGTGGCCAAGACTGGCTAGGTTCCTACAATGAGCAGTTCTTC.